This T cell receptor beta chain was captured in a study of vaccination effects on CD4 cells after COVID-19. After less than twelve days in culture, the CD4+ T cells were isolated. The ends lost 7 bases at V and 6 bases at J; junction bases unmatched: 6. Germline assignment: CDR1 LNHDA and CDR2 SQIVND (reference sequence). The CDR3 is 14 residues long. General study points: Whether induced by infection or by vaccine, clones showed marked clonal contraction late after vaccination.

Regarding this clone: What it recognizes is unknown.

The method was immunoSEQ multiplex PCR; TCRdb's version includes in-frame clones alone and lacks a portion of them. The table records some 63,000 clones, about two thirds of them present only once. The receptor's source is a human donor who had a prior SARS-CoV-2 infection. Here the sequenced sample was CD4+ T cells from PBMCs cultured without peptide, taken before COVID-19 vaccination. The V call is TRBV19, the J call TRBJ1-5; TRBD1 matches 10 bases. This CDR3 reads CASIRTGGFQPQHF. DNA of the CDR3: TGTGCCAGTATTAGGACAGGGGGATTTCAGCCCCAGCATTTT. The complete variable domain, with remaining parts taken from reference TRBV19 and TRBJ1-5, reads DGGITQSPKYLFRKEGQNVTLSCEQNLNHDAMYWYRQDPGQGLRLIYYSQIVNDFQKGDIAEGYSVSREKKESFPLTVTSAQKNPTAFYLCASIRTGGFQPQHFGDGTRLSIL.